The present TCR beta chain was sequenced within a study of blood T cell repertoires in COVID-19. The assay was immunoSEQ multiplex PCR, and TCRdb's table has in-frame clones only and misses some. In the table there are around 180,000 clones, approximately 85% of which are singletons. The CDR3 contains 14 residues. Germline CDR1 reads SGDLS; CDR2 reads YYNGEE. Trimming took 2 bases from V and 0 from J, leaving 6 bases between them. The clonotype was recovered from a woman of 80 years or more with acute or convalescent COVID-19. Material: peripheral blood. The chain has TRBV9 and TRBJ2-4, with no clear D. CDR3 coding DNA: TGTGCCAGCAGCGTTTCGGTAGCCAAAAACATTCAGTACTTC. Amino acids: CASSVSVAKNIQYF.